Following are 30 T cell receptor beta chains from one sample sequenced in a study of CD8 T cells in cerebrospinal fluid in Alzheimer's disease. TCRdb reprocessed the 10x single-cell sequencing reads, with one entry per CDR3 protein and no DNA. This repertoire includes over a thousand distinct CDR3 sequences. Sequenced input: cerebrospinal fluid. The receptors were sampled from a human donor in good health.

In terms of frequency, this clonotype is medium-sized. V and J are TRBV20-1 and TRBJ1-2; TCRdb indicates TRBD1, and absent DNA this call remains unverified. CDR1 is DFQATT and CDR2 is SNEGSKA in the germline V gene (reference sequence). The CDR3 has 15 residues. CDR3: CSAPPPDRALGGYTF.

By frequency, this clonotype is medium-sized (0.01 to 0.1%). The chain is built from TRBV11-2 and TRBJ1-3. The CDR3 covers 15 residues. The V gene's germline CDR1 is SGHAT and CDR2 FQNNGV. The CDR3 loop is CASDKIGRAGNTIYF.

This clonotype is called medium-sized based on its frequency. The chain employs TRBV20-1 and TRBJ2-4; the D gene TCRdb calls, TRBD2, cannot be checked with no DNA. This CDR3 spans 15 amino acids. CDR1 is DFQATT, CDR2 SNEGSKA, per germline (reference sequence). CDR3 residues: CSVRVEAGAGNIQYF.

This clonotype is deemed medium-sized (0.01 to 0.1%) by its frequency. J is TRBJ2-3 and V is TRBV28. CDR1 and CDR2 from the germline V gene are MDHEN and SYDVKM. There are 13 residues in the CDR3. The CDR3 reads CASSPRNTDTQYF.

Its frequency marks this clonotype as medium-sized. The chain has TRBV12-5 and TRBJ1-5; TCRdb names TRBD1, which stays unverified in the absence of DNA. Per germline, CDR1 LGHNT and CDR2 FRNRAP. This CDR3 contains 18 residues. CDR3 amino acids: CASGLVRDRGVGDQPQHF.

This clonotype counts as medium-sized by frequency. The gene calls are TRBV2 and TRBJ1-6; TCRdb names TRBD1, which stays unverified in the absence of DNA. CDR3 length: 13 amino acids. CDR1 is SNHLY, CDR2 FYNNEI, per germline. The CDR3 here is CASRTGGNSPLHF.

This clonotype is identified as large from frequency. The CDR3: CASSSRRADIQYF. This rearrangement joins TRBV7-2 to TRBJ2-4. This CDR3 has 13 amino acids. Germline CDR1 reads SGHTA; CDR2 reads FQGNSA.

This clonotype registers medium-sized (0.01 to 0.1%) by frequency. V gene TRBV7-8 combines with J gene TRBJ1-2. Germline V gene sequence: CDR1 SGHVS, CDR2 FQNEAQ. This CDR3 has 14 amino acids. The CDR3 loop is CASSLALTSDGYTF.

The chain's CDR3 is CASSPRDRSHEQYF. V gene TRBV5-1 combines with J gene TRBJ2-7; TCRdb names TRBD1, which stays unverified in the absence of DNA. CDR1 and CDR2 (germline): SGHRS, YFSETQ. The CDR3 has 14 amino acids.

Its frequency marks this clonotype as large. The CDR3 loop reads CASSLSRLAAQETQYF. The chain links TRBV5-1 to TRBJ2-5; TCRdb outputs TRBD2, but without DNA this stays unchecked. This CDR3 comprises 16 residues. Germline V gene data show CDR1 as SGHRS and CDR2 as YFSETQ.

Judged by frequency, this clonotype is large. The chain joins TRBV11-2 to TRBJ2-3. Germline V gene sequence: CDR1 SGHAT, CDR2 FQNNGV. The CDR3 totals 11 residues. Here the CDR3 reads CASSPSYTQYF.

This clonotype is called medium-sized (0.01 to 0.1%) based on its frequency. The CDR3 loop reads CASSPRTSGTSTDTQYF. V usage is TRBV12-3 or TRBV12-4 and J usage is TRBJ2-3; the TRBD2 assignment by TCRdb is unverifiable without DNA. The CDR3 has 17 residues.

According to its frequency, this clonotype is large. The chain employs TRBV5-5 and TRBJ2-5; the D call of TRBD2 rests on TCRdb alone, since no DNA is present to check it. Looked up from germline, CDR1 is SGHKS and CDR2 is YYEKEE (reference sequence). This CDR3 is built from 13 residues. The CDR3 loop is CASSPSGDGTQYF.

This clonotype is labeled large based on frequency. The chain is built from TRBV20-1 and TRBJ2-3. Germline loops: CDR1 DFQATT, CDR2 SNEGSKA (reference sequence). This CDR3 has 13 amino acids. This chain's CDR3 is CSARVASTDTQYF.

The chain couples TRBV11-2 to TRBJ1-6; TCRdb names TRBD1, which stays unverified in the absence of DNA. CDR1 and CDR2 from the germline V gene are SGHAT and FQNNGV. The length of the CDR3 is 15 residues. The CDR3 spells CASSLGQGSWSPLHF.

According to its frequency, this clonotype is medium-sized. The CDR3 loop is CASSLRGLWGGSGANVLTF. The chain carries TRBV13 and TRBJ2-6; as DNA is missing, the TRBD2 call by TCRdb cannot be tested. This CDR3 region has 19 residues. Germline assignment: CDR1 PRHDT and CDR2 FYEKMQ (reference sequence).

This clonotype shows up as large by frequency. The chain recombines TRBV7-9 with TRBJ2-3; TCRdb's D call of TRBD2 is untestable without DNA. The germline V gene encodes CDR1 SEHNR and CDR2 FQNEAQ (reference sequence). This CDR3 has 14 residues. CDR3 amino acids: CASSDASGGDTQYF. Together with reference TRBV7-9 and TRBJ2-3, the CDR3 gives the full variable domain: DTGVSQNPRHKITKRGQNVTFRCDPISEHNRLYWYRQTLGQGPEFLTYFQNEAQLEKSRLLSDRFSAERPKGSFSTLEIQRTEQGDSAMYLCASSDASGGDTQYFGPGTRLTVL.

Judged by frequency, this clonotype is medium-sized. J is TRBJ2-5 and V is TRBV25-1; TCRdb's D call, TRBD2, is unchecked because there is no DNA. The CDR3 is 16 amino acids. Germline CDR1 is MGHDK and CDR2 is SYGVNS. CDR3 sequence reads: CASSDPRGGSKETQYF.

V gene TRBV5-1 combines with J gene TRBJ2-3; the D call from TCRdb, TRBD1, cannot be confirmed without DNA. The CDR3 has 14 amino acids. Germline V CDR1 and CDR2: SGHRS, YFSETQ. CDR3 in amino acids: CASSPGRSTDTQYF.

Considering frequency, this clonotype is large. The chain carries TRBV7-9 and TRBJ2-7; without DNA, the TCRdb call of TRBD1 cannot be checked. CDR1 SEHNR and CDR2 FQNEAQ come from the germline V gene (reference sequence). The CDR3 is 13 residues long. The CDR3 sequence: CASSFDGTYEQYF. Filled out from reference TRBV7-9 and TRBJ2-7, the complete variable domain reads DTGVSQNPRHKITKRGQNVTFRCDPISEHNRLYWYRQTLGQGPEFLTYFQNEAQLEKSRLLSDRFSAERPKGSFSTLEIQRTEQGDSAMYLCASSFDGTYEQYFGPGTRLTVT.

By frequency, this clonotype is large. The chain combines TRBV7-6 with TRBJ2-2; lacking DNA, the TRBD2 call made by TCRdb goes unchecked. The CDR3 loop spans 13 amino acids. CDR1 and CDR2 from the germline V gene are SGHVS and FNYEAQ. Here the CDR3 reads CASSLILAGELFF.

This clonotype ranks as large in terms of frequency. CDR3: CSARAASGSFAVGDTQYF. V usage is TRBV20-1 and J usage is TRBJ2-3; absent DNA, TCRdb's TRBD2 call cannot be checked. The CDR3 loop spans 18 amino acids. Germline V gene data show CDR1 as DFQATT and CDR2 as SNEGSKA (reference sequence).

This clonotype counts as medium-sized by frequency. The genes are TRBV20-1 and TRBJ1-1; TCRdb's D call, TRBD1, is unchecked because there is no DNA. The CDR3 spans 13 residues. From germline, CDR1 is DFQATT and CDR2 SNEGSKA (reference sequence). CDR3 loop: CSARSPGITEAFF.

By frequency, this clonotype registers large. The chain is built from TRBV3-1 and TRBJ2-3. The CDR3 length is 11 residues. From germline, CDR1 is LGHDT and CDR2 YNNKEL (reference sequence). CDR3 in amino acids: CASSQDETQYF.

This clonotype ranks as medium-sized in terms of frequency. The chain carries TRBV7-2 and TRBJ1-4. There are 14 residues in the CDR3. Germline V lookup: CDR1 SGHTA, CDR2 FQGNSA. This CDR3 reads CASSLYGVNEKLFF.

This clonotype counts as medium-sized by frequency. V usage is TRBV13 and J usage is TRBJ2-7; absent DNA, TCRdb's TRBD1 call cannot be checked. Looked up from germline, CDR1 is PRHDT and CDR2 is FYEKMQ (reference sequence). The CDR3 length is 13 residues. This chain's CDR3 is CASSLGGQAEQYF.

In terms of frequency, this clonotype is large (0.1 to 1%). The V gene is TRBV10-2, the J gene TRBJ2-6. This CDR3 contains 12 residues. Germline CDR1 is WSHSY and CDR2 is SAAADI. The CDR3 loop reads CASSESFRNLTF.

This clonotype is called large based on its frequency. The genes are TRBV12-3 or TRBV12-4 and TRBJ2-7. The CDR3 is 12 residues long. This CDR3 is CASSSSVHEQYF.

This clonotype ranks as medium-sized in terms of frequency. This chain's CDR3 is CSARVGQGYNQPQHF. The genes are TRBV20-1 and TRBJ1-5; absent DNA, TCRdb's TRBD1 call cannot be checked. Germline V gene data show CDR1 as DFQATT and CDR2 as SNEGSKA (reference sequence). The CDR3 spans 15 residues.

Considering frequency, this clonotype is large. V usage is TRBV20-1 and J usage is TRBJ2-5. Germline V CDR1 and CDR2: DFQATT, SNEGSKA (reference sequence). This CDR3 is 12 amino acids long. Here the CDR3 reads CSASSRKETQYF.